Listed below are T cell receptor beta chains from one sample, sequenced in a study of T cells in tuberculosis. Repertoires were generated with immunoSEQ multiplex PCR, while TCRdb's copy carries only in-frame clones and drops some. The table includes about 43,000 clones, around 95% detected once. Sequencing input: PBMCs. These receptors were collected from a donor between 10 and 35 years old with latent tuberculosis or without tuberculosis infection. The CDR3 runs from the conserved cysteine through the conserved F or W. A D gene is named only where the DNA matches it firmly. Clone size is stated in some rows and not others, as once, few, many or a class when expanded.

size | J | V | D | CDR3 | DNA
. | TRBJ1-1 | TRBV19 | . | CASRPPSTVENTEAFF | TGTGCCAGTAGACCCCCTTCGACAGTAGAAAACACTGAAGCTTTCTTT
. | TRBJ2-7 | TRBV6-4 | . | CASRTDSLSYEQYF | TGTGCCAGCAGGACGGACAGCTTATCATACGAGCAGTACTTC
once | TRBJ2-1 | TRBV7-2 | . | CASSLWGVIPHEQFF | TGTGCCAGCAGCTTATGGGGGGTAATTCCTCATGAGCAGTTCTTC
. | TRBJ1-2 | TRBV6-5 | . | CASNTQGGARGYTF | TGTGCCAGCAATACACAGGGAGGGGCACGTGGCTACACCTTC
. | TRBJ2-5 | TRBV5-4 | TRBD1 | CASSGTGGGETQYF | TGTGCCAGCAGCGGGACAGGGGGCGGAGAGACCCAGTACTTC
. | TRBJ1-2 | TRBV30 | TRBD1 | CAFGQGVNYGYTF | TGTGCCTTCGGACAGGGGGTTAACTATGGCTACACCTTC
. | TRBJ2-3 | TRBV30 | . | CAWALGGGSTDTQYF | TGTGCCTGGGCTCTTGGGGGGGGCTCCACAGATACGCAGTATTTT
. | TRBJ2-5 | TRBV7-2 | . | CASSPDRFSRDNQYF | TGTGCCAGCAGCCCCGACCGATTCTCAAGAGACAACCAGTACTTC
. | TRBJ2-1 | TRBV10-3 | . | CAISESAPRVPEQFF | TGTGCCATCAGTGAGTCGGCCCCTCGGGTGCCTGAGCAGTTCTTC
. | TRBJ1-4 | TRBV9 | TRBD1 | CASSLTGVGEKLFF | TGTGCCAGCAGCCTGACAGGGGTCGGGGAAAAACTGTTTTTT
. | TRBJ2-5 | TRBV5-1 | TRBD2 | CASSLGVGGAETQYF | TGCGCCAGCAGCTTGGGTGTCGGGGGGGCAGAGACCCAGTACTTC
. | TRBJ1-2 | TRBV27 | TRBD1 | CASSDLLGTGGDYGYTF | TGTGCCAGCAGTGACTTACTTGGGACAGGGGGGGACTATGGCTACACCTTC
. | TRBJ2-1 | TRBV27 | TRBD2 | CASSLSSSGGHNEQFF | TGTGCCAGCAGTTTATCGTCTAGCGGGGGCCACAATGAGCAGTTCTTC
once | TRBJ1-1 | TRBV19 | TRBD1 | CASSPRQGASTEAFF | TGTGCCAGTAGTCCCCGACAGGGGGCTAGCACTGAAGCTTTCTTT
. | TRBJ2-3 | TRBV4-3 | . | CASSQTRGTDTQYF | TGCGCCAGCAGCCAAACTAGGGGCACAGATACGCAGTATTTT
. | TRBJ1-2 | TRBV7-9 | . | CASSLSQEGRYTF | TGTGCCAGCAGCTTATCACAGGAGGGTCGCTACACCTTC
. | TRBJ2-3 | TRBV18 | . | CASSPPLGLEATDTQYF | TGTGCCAGCTCACCACCGTTGGGCCTGGAGGCCACAGATACGCAGTATTTT
once | TRBJ2-3 | TRBV5-1 | TRBD2 | CASSRGGSTDTQYF | TGCGCCAGCAGCCGCGGGGGGAGCACAGATACGCAGTATTTT
. | TRBJ2-1 | TRBV7-7 | . | CASSQSGDGEQFF | TGTGCCAGCAGCCAATCCGGGGATGGTGAGCAGTTCTTC
. | TRBJ2-3 | TRBV11-2 | TRBD2 | CASSPLAGAGTDTQYF | TGTGCCAGCAGCCCCTTAGCGGGGGCCGGAACAGATACGCAGTATTTT
. | TRBJ2-7 | TRBV19 | . | CASSIAQTDYEQYF | TGTGCCAGTAGTATAGCACAGACAGACTACGAGCAGTACTTC
. | TRBJ2-7 | TRBV4-3 | TRBD1 | CASSQGRGQGNYEQYF | TGCGCCAGCAGCCAAGGTAGAGGACAGGGGAACTACGAGCAGTACTTC
. | TRBJ1-1 | TRBV4-1 | . | CASSRQGSRDSTEAFF | TGCGCCAGCAGCCGTCAGGGATCCAGGGATAGCACTGAAGCTTTCTTT
. | TRBJ2-3 | TRBV27 | TRBD1 | CASSLLRSIGQGRGSTDTQYF | TGTGCCAGCAGTTTATTGAGGTCGATCGGACAGGGGCGCGGTAGCACAGATACGCAGTATTTT
once | TRBJ1-3 | TRBV11-2 | TRBD1 | CASSRDRVSGNTIYF | TGTGCCAGCTCCCGGGACAGGGTCTCTGGAAACACCATATATTTT
. | TRBJ1-1 | TRBV9 | . | CASSVAGNTEAFF | TGTGCCAGCAGCGTAGCAGGGAACACTGAAGCTTTCTTT
. | TRBJ2-3 | TRBV19 | TRBD2 | CASSPTSGGHTDTQYF | TGTGCCAGTAGCCCGACTAGCGGGGGGCACACAGATACGCAGTATTTT
few | TRBJ2-2 | TRBV10-2 | TRBD2 | CASRILAGGPNTGELFF | TGCGCCAGCAGAATACTAGCGGGGGGGCCAAACACCGGGGAGCTGTTTTTT
. | TRBJ2-3 | TRBV6-1 | . | CASSEAWDSTDTQYF | TGTGCCAGCAGTGAAGCATGGGACTCTACAGATACGCAGTATTTT
. | TRBJ1-1 | TRBV19 | . | CASSIVATHTEAFF | TGTGCCAGTAGTATAGTGGCCACCCACACTGAAGCTTTCTTT
. | TRBJ2-5 | TRBV5-1 | . | CASRTGQIIQETQYF | TGCGCCAGCAGAACCGGACAGATAATTCAAGAGACCCAGTACTTC
. | TRBJ2-2 | TRBV27 | TRBD2 | CASSEPGLAPTGELFF | TGTGCCAGCAGTGAACCGGGACTAGCGCCCACCGGGGAGCTGTTTTTT
. | TRBJ2-7 | TRBV14 | . | CASSQDQRRVPYEQYF | TGTGCCAGCAGCCAAGATCAACGCAGGGTTCCTTACGAGCAGTACTTC
. | TRBJ2-2 | TRBV5-1 | TRBD1 | CASSEGQGRTGELFF | TGCGCCAGCAGCGAAGGACAGGGCCGCACCGGGGAGCTGTTTTTT
once | TRBJ1-1 | TRBV9 | . | CASSVAAQGNTEAFF | TGTGCCAGCAGCGTAGCAGCCCAGGGCAACACTGAAGCTTTCTTT